This record looks at one T cell receptor (beta chain) sequence and its context. The repertoire was sequenced with immunoSEQ multiplex PCR; TCRdb's copy has only in-frame clones and lacks some. Here the sample spans about 330,000 clones, roughly 90% being singletons. This record comes from a study of Ad26.COV2.S vaccination and SARS-CoV-2 variants. The germline V gene encodes CDR1 SGHRS and CDR2 YFSETQ. V lost 2 bases to trimming and J lost 0 bases, with 6 bases between them. The CDR3 is made up of 13 amino acids. Treatment indicated: some 20 received Ad26.COV2.S at low or high dose, single or two shots; 5 received placebo; per-sample allocation not given. The investigators took samples on day 63 after the first vaccine or placebo injection.

Specimen: peripheral blood, collected in a trial of Ad26.COV2.S vaccine versus placebo. This chain uses TRBV5-1 with TRBJ2-7; possibly TRBD1 for D (5 bases). The TCR sequence derives from a person aged 18-65 years who received the Ad26.COV2.S COVID-19 vaccine or a placebo. CDR3 DNA sequence: TGCGCCAGCAGCTTCGACAGCTCCTACGAGCAGTACTTC. This codes for CASSFDSSYEQYF.